One sample yielded the 8 T cell receptor beta chains listed below, sequenced in a study of cytomegalovirus exposure and HLA in healthy donors. The table came from immunoSEQ multiplex PCR; TCRdb's copy has only in-frame clones and leaves some out. The data contain 120,000 or so clones, about 91% of them singletons. The sequencing sample was made of PBMCs. These receptors came from a man aged 18 to 35 in good health and CMV-seronegative.

This clone came up once. The chain recombines TRBV7-8 with TRBJ2-3; D ambiguous. The CDR3 covers 16 residues. Germline CDR1 SGHVS, CDR2 FQNEAQ. V gave up 1 base and J gave up 5 bases, with 16 bases separating them. The CDR3 loop reads CASSLVRWPSGDTQYF. The DNA for the CDR3 is TGTGCCAGCAGCTTAGTCAGGTGGCCCTCCGGAGATACGCAGTATTTT.

This clone was seen only once. The rearrangement joins TRBV11-3 to TRBJ2-7, with TRBD2 matching 8 bases. CDR1 and CDR2 (germline): SGHNT, YENEEA. The CDR3 is 15 residues long. Unmatched junction bases numbered 11, after V lost 5 bases and J lost 5 bases. For the CDR3, the DNA is TGTGCCAGCAGCCGAGACGTTGTCGGGGGGGACGAGCAGTACTTC. Amino acids: CASSRDVVGGDEQYF.

V gene TRBV27 combines with J gene TRBJ1-6, with TRBD1 identical over 8 bases. This CDR3 is built from 17 residues. CDR1 and CDR2 from the germline V gene are MNHEY and SMNVEV (reference sequence). Trimming at V came to 1 base and at J to 4 bases, leaving 6 bases not matched to a gene. The CDR3 is CASSLFLRGLYNSPLHF. CDR3 nucleotide sequence: TGTGCCAGCAGTTTATTTCTCAGGGGGCTTTATAATTCACCCCTCCACTTT.

The rearrangement links TRBV18 to TRBJ2-1, with D maybe TRBD2 (6 bases). Germline V gene lookup returns CDR1 KGHSH and CDR2 LQKENI. The CDR3 is made up of 15 amino acids. V was shortened by 3 bases and J by 0 bases, with 9 bases between the two germline ends. CDR3 DNA: TGTGCCAGCTCACCGCTCGGGGGCTCCTACAATGAGCAGTTCTTC. It yields the protein CASSPLGGSYNEQFF.

The sample holds one count of this clone. This rearrangement joins TRBV5-6 to TRBJ2-7, with 8 bases matching TRBD1. This CDR3 has 15 amino acids. In germline, CDR1 is SGHDT, CDR2 YYEEEE. V shed 2 bases, J shed 3 bases, and the junction held 7 bases outside the gene matches. In DNA form, the CDR3 reads TGTGCCAGCAGCTTCTTGGGACAGGAGGACTACGAGCAGTACTTC. Amino acids: CASSFLGQEDYEQYF.

This clone was observed once. The J gene is TRBJ1-1, the V gene TRBV28, with 10 bases identical to TRBD1. Germline V gene data show CDR1 as MDHEN and CDR2 as SYDVKM. Trimming cost V 5 bases and J 10 bases; bases outside gene matches: 13. The CDR3 runs 15 residues. The CDR3 sequence is CASSPSGTGAHGAFF. Here the CDR3 DNA reads TGTGCCAGCAGTCCATCCGGGACAGGGGCCCATGGAGCTTTCTTT.

J is TRBJ1-1 and V is TRBV25-1; 7 nucleotides line up with TRBD1. J was trimmed by 10 bases and V by 6 bases; bases with no gene match: 8. Germline V gene lookup returns CDR1 MGHDK and CDR2 SYGVNS. The length of the CDR3 is 12 residues. The CDR3 protein is CASRRDREGAFF. CDR3 nucleotides: TGTGCCAGCAGAAGAGACAGGGAAGGAGCTTTCTTT.

This rearrangement joins TRBV11-3 to TRBJ2-7, with 8 positions matching TRBD2. V shed 8 bases, J shed 9 bases, and the junction held 9 bases outside the gene matches. This CDR3 region has 12 residues. Per the germline V gene, CDR1 is SGHNT and CDR2 is YENEEA. The CDR3 nucleotides read TGTGCCAGCCAAAAGCGGGAGCCGACGCAGTACTTC. Encoded protein: CASQKREPTQYF.